This is a list of T cell receptor beta chains from one sample in a study of cytomegalovirus exposure and HLA in healthy donors. Using immunoSEQ multiplex PCR, the repertoire was profiled, and TCRdb retains in-frame clones only, with some absent. In the table there are 220,000 or so clones, approximately 82% of which are singletons. The sequencing sample was made of PBMCs. The receptors here all came from a male donor in good health and CMV-seronegative. Both conserved end residues are part of each CDR3. The order of the fields is CDR3 DNA, CDR3 protein, V gene, D gene, clone size, J gene. The D gene is left open where the match is weak. Rows give clone size only sometimes, using once, few, many, or a class for an expanded clone.

CDR3nt: TGTGCCAGTAGGTGGATGGGCAGCTATGGCTACACCTTC; CDR3aa: CASRWMGSYGYTF; v_gene: TRBV19; d_gene: NA; abundance: NA; j_gene: TRBJ1-2
CDR3nt: TGTGCCAGCAGTCTACAGGGGGCTAATCAGCCCCAGCATTTT; CDR3aa: CASSLQGANQPQHF; v_gene: TRBV5-4; d_gene: TRBD1; abundance: once; j_gene: TRBJ1-5
CDR3nt: TGTGCCAGTAGCGGGGTAAGAGAGACCCAGTACTTC; CDR3aa: CASSGVRETQYF; v_gene: TRBV19; d_gene: NA; abundance: NA; j_gene: TRBJ2-5
CDR3nt: TGTGCCAGCAGTTACATAGCGAGACAAAACAATGAGCAGTTCTTC; CDR3aa: CASSYIARQNNEQFF; v_gene: TRBV6-5; d_gene: NA; abundance: NA; j_gene: TRBJ2-1
CDR3nt: TGTGCCAGCAGTTTCTTTGTCGGAAATAGCCACGAGCAGTACTTC; CDR3aa: CASSFFVGNSHEQYF; v_gene: TRBV28; d_gene: NA; abundance: NA; j_gene: TRBJ2-7
CDR3nt: TGTGCCAGCAGTTTTCGACCGGAGGGAGATACGCAGTATTTT; CDR3aa: CASSFRPEGDTQYF; v_gene: TRBV27; d_gene: NA; abundance: NA; j_gene: TRBJ2-3
CDR3nt: TGTGCCAGCAGTAGAGATCTAGCGGGAGAGGGCACAGATACGCAGTATTTT; CDR3aa: CASSRDLAGEGTDTQYF; v_gene: TRBV5-4; d_gene: TRBD2; abundance: few; j_gene: TRBJ2-3
CDR3nt: TGTGCCAGCAGCACCCACCCACCGGGACAGGGGATCGCTAACTATGGCTACACCTTC; CDR3aa: CASSTHPPGQGIANYGYTF; v_gene: TRBV9; d_gene: TRBD1; abundance: NA; j_gene: TRBJ1-2
CDR3nt: TGTGCCAGCAGTTCTCCCCTAGGAGCAACTAATGAAAAACTGTTTTTT; CDR3aa: CASSSPLGATNEKLFF; v_gene: TRBV6-6; d_gene: NA; abundance: NA; j_gene: TRBJ1-4
CDR3nt: TGTGCCAGCAGCGCGGACAGGTTCTACGAGCAGTACTTC; CDR3aa: CASSADRFYEQYF; v_gene: TRBV5-6; d_gene: TRBD1; abundance: NA; j_gene: TRBJ2-7
CDR3nt: TGTGCCAGCAGCCCCGGGAGGACGACCTCCTACGAGCAGTACTTC; CDR3aa: CASSPGRTTSYEQYF; v_gene: TRBV7-9; d_gene: TRBD2; abundance: NA; j_gene: TRBJ2-7
CDR3nt: TGTGCCAGCAGCTCCCTAGCGGGAGAAATATACGAGCAGTACTTC; CDR3aa: CASSSLAGEIYEQYF; v_gene: TRBV7-2; d_gene: TRBD2; abundance: NA; j_gene: TRBJ2-7
CDR3nt: TGTGCCAGCAGCAAGGGTCCGGAGGTGGCCAGCGAGCAGTACTTC; CDR3aa: CASSKGPEVASEQYF; v_gene: TRBV27; d_gene: NA; abundance: NA; j_gene: TRBJ2-7
CDR3nt: TGTGCCAGCCACCGGCGGGAGTCGTCCTACAATGAGCAGTTCTTC; CDR3aa: CASHRRESSYNEQFF; v_gene: TRBV6-5; d_gene: TRBD2; abundance: NA; j_gene: TRBJ2-1
CDR3nt: TGTGCCAGCAGTCTTCACCGGGGAAACAATGAGCAGTTCTTC; CDR3aa: CASSLHRGNNEQFF; v_gene: TRBV28; d_gene: NA; abundance: NA; j_gene: TRBJ2-1
CDR3nt: TGCGCCAGCAGAGGGGACTTCACCGGGGAGCTGTTTTTT; CDR3aa: CASRGDFTGELFF; v_gene: TRBV5-1; d_gene: NA; abundance: NA; j_gene: TRBJ2-2
CDR3nt: TGTGCCAGCAGCCGGAACACAGGGGAGAGCAATCAGCCCCAGCATTTT; CDR3aa: CASSRNTGESNQPQHF; v_gene: TRBV5-4; d_gene: TRBD1; abundance: NA; j_gene: TRBJ1-5
CDR3nt: TGTGCCAGTAAGCTTGAGGACAGTAGCAATCAGCCCCAGCATTTT; CDR3aa: CASKLEDSSNQPQHF; v_gene: TRBV19; d_gene: NA; abundance: few; j_gene: TRBJ1-5
CDR3nt: TGTGCCAGTAGCCTTACGCCGGGGGGTAGCGGGAGGGCAAAGACCCAGTACTTC; CDR3aa: CASSLTPGGSGRAKTQYF; v_gene: TRBV19; d_gene: TRBD2; abundance: NA; j_gene: TRBJ2-5
CDR3nt: TGTGCCAGCAGTTTAAGCCCCCGCTACGAGCAGTACTTC; CDR3aa: CASSLSPRYEQYF; v_gene: TRBV28; d_gene: NA; abundance: NA; j_gene: TRBJ2-7
CDR3nt: TGTGCCAGCAGTCTGGGACTAGCGGGGCAACAAAACTACGAGCAGTACTTC; CDR3aa: CASSLGLAGQQNYEQYF; v_gene: TRBV27; d_gene: TRBD2; abundance: NA; j_gene: TRBJ2-7
CDR3nt: TGCGCCAGCAGCCCCGACAGCGGGAGAGCCCACGAGCAGTACTTC; CDR3aa: CASSPDSGRAHEQYF; v_gene: TRBV4-1; d_gene: TRBD2; abundance: NA; j_gene: TRBJ2-7
CDR3nt: TGCGCCAGCAGCTTGGCAATTATTAGCGGCACAGATACGCAGTATTTT; CDR3aa: CASSLAIISGTDTQYF; v_gene: TRBV5-1; d_gene: NA; abundance: NA; j_gene: TRBJ2-3
CDR3nt: TGTGCCAGCACTCCTCGGGTGCGAACCAATGAGCAGTTCTTC; CDR3aa: CASTPRVRTNEQFF; v_gene: TRBV2; d_gene: NA; abundance: NA; j_gene: TRBJ2-1
CDR3nt: TGTGCCAGCAGCCCAGGCTTGAACACTGAAGCTTTCTTT; CDR3aa: CASSPGLNTEAFF; v_gene: TRBV6-5; d_gene: NA; abundance: NA; j_gene: TRBJ1-1
CDR3nt: TGTGCCAGCAGCCTAGCGGGAGGGCCTTCCACAGATACGCAGTATTTT; CDR3aa: CASSLAGGPSTDTQYF; v_gene: TRBV13; d_gene: TRBD2; abundance: NA; j_gene: TRBJ2-3
CDR3nt: TGTGCCAGCAGCTTAGGGACAGGCTCCTACGAGCAGTACTTC; CDR3aa: CASSLGTGSYEQYF; v_gene: TRBV7-9; d_gene: TRBD1; abundance: NA; j_gene: TRBJ2-7
CDR3nt: TGTGCCAGCAGGCCGTACTCCCCCCGGACTGCGTACCAAGAGACCCAGTACTTC; CDR3aa: CASRPYSPRTAYQETQYF; v_gene: TRBV7-2; d_gene: NA; abundance: once; j_gene: TRBJ2-5
CDR3nt: TGTGCCAGCAGCAGAGAGCCGCTCGAGCAGTACTTC; CDR3aa: CASSREPLEQYF; v_gene: TRBV5-4; d_gene: NA; abundance: NA; j_gene: TRBJ2-7
CDR3nt: TGTGCCAGCAGCCTTACCGGGACAGGGATCGGACACAATCAGCCCCAGCATTTT; CDR3aa: CASSLTGTGIGHNQPQHF; v_gene: TRBV28; d_gene: TRBD1; abundance: NA; j_gene: TRBJ1-5
CDR3nt: TGCGCCAGCAGCTTGGTGGGGGGTAACCGAGCGGGGGCCCGCACAGATACGCAGTATTTT; CDR3aa: CASSLVGGNRAGARTDTQYF; v_gene: TRBV5-1; d_gene: TRBD2; abundance: NA; j_gene: TRBJ2-3
CDR3nt: TGTGCCAGTAGTCCAAGACAGGGGGCGGGCTATGGCTACACCTTC; CDR3aa: CASSPRQGAGYGYTF; v_gene: TRBV19; d_gene: TRBD1; abundance: NA; j_gene: TRBJ1-2
CDR3nt: TGTGCCAGCAGTCCCGGACTAGCGAGTAATGAGCAGTTCTTC; CDR3aa: CASSPGLASNEQFF; v_gene: TRBV27; d_gene: TRBD2; abundance: NA; j_gene: TRBJ2-1
CDR3nt: TGCGCCAGCAGTGAGCCAGGCAGATACTACGAGCAGTACTTC; CDR3aa: CASSEPGRYYEQYF; v_gene: TRBV10-1; d_gene: NA; abundance: NA; j_gene: TRBJ2-7
CDR3nt: TGTGCCAGCAGCATGACAGGCAATCAGCCCCAGCATTTT; CDR3aa: CASSMTGNQPQHF; v_gene: TRBV7-2; d_gene: NA; abundance: NA; j_gene: TRBJ1-5
CDR3nt: TGTGCCAGCAGCGTAGAAGATCGGGGGAGGAACACTGAAGCTTTCTTT; CDR3aa: CASSVEDRGRNTEAFF; v_gene: TRBV9; d_gene: NA; abundance: few; j_gene: TRBJ1-1
CDR3nt: TGCGCCAGCAGTGTTGGGGCCTCTGGAAACACCATATATTTT; CDR3aa: CASSVGASGNTIYF; v_gene: TRBV10-1; d_gene: NA; abundance: NA; j_gene: TRBJ1-3
CDR3nt: TGCGCCATAGTGGGACAGGGCACCAATGAGCAGTTCTTC; CDR3aa: CAIVGQGTNEQFF; v_gene: TRBV10-2; d_gene: TRBD1; abundance: NA; j_gene: TRBJ2-1
CDR3nt: TGTGCCGGTAGAGGCGGGAAAGGGGAGACCCAGTACTTC; CDR3aa: CAGRGGKGETQYF; v_gene: TRBV6-6; d_gene: NA; abundance: NA; j_gene: TRBJ2-5
CDR3nt: TGCAGCGTTCTAGGGGCAACTAATGAAAAACTGTTTTTT; CDR3aa: CSVLGATNEKLFF; v_gene: TRBV29-1; d_gene: NA; abundance: NA; j_gene: TRBJ1-4
CDR3nt: TGTGCCAGCAGGGAGACAGGGGGAGGCACCGGGGAGCTGTTTTTT; CDR3aa: CASRETGGGTGELFF; v_gene: TRBV7-3; d_gene: TRBD1; abundance: NA; j_gene: TRBJ2-2
CDR3nt: TGTGCCAGCAGCTTAGCGGCGGGAGTAACAGATACGCAGTATTTT; CDR3aa: CASSLAAGVTDTQYF; v_gene: TRBV11-1; d_gene: TRBD2; abundance: NA; j_gene: TRBJ2-3
CDR3nt: TGTGCCAGTAGTATGAGGGTAAACACTGAAGCTTTCTTT; CDR3aa: CASSMRVNTEAFF; v_gene: TRBV19; d_gene: NA; abundance: NA; j_gene: TRBJ1-1
CDR3nt: TGTGCCAGCAGCTTGGGGGGGAGGTTCGGCTACACCTTC; CDR3aa: CASSLGGRFGYTF; v_gene: TRBV5-6; d_gene: NA; abundance: NA; j_gene: TRBJ1-2
CDR3nt: TGTGCCAGCAGCGTAGGTGGTGATTTCAGGCCCCATGGCTACACCTTC; CDR3aa: CASSVGGDFRPHGYTF; v_gene: TRBV9; d_gene: NA; abundance: once; j_gene: TRBJ1-2
CDR3nt: TGTGCCAGCAGTCCGGGACAGGGCCAAATGAACACTGAAGCTTTCTTT; CDR3aa: CASSPGQGQMNTEAFF; v_gene: TRBV2; d_gene: TRBD1; abundance: NA; j_gene: TRBJ1-1
CDR3nt: TGCGCCAGCAGCTTGGAGACAGGGCGAGCGTACGAGCAGTACTTC; CDR3aa: CASSLETGRAYEQYF; v_gene: TRBV5-1; d_gene: TRBD1; abundance: NA; j_gene: TRBJ2-7
CDR3nt: TGTGCCAGCAGTTTATGGGCGGGACAGGGAGGCACCAATGAGCAGTTCTTC; CDR3aa: CASSLWAGQGGTNEQFF; v_gene: TRBV27; d_gene: TRBD1; abundance: NA; j_gene: TRBJ2-1
CDR3nt: TGTGCCAGTAGATCGACCGGGACAGGGGGCAATGAGCAGTTCTTC; CDR3aa: CASRSTGTGGNEQFF; v_gene: TRBV19; d_gene: TRBD1; abundance: NA; j_gene: TRBJ2-1